This TCR beta chain was documented in a study of cytomegalovirus exposure and HLA in healthy donors (dated by TCRdb to 2015 to 2018). Some background on the complete study: According to an earlier analysis of 587 of the donors, 150 million to 200 million T cells yielded approximately 120 million unique TCR beta sequences and 276 Gb of sequence data. Roughly 300 gigabases of sequencing data and 91 million or so unique TCR sequences made up an early release that covered 640 HLA-typed donors. Of the roughly 400 genotyped donors, 65% to 90% fell in the genetic ancestry cluster associated with self-reported Caucasian donors. The aim of the study was to test whether cataloging public T cell receptors could identify signatures of past pathogen exposure. Using immunosequencing, the study profiled T cell repertoires from around 670 subjects and related those repertoires to cytomegalovirus serostatus. Along with the approximately 670-subject first cohort, a separate validation cohort of roughly 110 different subjects was used. To predict cytomegalovirus infection status, the study brought together high-throughput TCR immunosequencing, statistical association of individual TCRs with disease status, and machine learning. A later analysis re-examined previously published TCR beta repertoires from roughly 720 donors and added high-resolution HLA genotyping to investigate patterns of TCR occurrence. In the later analysis, no new phenotypic data were used to find candidate immune exposures; instead, reliance was placed on TCR beta sequences and their occurrence across donors. An earlier analysis of 587 of the donors used high-throughput TCR beta sequencing to judge whether each TCR beta V gene segment behaved as functional or pseudogenic. Donor age, sex, ethnicity and CMV serostatus were collected together with the repertoire data. Genome-wide SNP genotypes for about 65% of the roughly 670 donors were used in a later genetic analysis, which treated that subset as a discovery cohort. Every discovery cohort repertoire had been produced on one sequencing platform. HLA typing included class I and class II loci at four-digit resolution. Typing coverage differed by locus: A, B, C, DRB1 and DQB1 were typed in roughly 629-640 donors, DQA1 in about 510, DPA1 in around 580, and DPB1 in around 490. A handful of DR-DQ haplotypes were treated as single units for association and clustering because of strong linkage in the cohort. Across some 400 genotyped donors of the cohort, an average of about 220,000 unique TCR beta nucleotide sequences per donor were sequenced, and 15% to 20% of those sequences were non-productive.

Points on this clone: No cognate antigen has been identified for it. No base-level quality is on record; no much larger clone is a single base apart.

Results and caveats for the whole study, not just this receptor: Specific HLA alleles were associated with about 17,000 TCR beta sequences at a false discovery rate of 0.05 in a later analysis. Correlated functional status among segregating V segments might be attributable to linkage disequilibrium, but an unknown experimental factor could not be ruled out. In vitro tests confirmed that three of the cytomegalovirus-associated TCR beta chains recognize cytomegalovirus antigens. Because some donors lacked HLA typing at each locus, the association tests relied only on the typed subset. An association between a missense DCLRE1C variant and V-gene and J-gene trimming of TCR beta chains was found in a later genetic analysis and replicated in an independent cohort. A later analysis reported that several top co-occurrence clusters appeared linked to parvovirus B19, influenza, CMV and Epstein-Barr virus. The study gave a list of 150 to 200 TCR beta chains associated with cytomegalovirus. Some IMGT-functional V segments, including TRBV6-2 and TRBV6-3, could not be told apart with the 87-base-pair reads, so those segments were excluded. In an earlier analysis of about 550 of the donors, most TCR beta V segments were observed in productive rearrangements about 90% or about 30% of the time, broadly matching IMGT annotations. A group of highly shared sequence variants was considered likely to be a technical artifact of the sequencing pipeline. Only TCR beta chains were sequenced in this cohort, and the absence of alpha or paired-chain data limited detectable features. A later analysis found that most CMV-associated TCR beta chains appeared HLA-restricted, with HLA associations seemingly driven largely by CMV exposure. Compared with equally common non-associated chains, HLA-associated TCR beta chains in a later analysis were more clonally expanded and had lower generation probabilities. When HLA alleles, especially DR and DQ, strongly co-occurred, TCR associations were difficult to assign to individual alleles. Most TCR sequences were seen in very few donors, while some public TCRs were found in many individuals. In both the original and validation cohorts, the classifier was reported to diagnose cytomegalovirus status with high specificity and sensitivity. The authors suggested that the approach could potentially be extended to other disease states and immunological phenotypes. The presence/absence analyses assumed that sequencing depth was roughly uniform across donors, and that assumption may not be true. A further reported finding was that TCR beta sequences accurately predicted the HLA-A and HLA-B alleles for most subjects in the first cohort. In a later genetic analysis, fewer N-insertions in productive TCRs were reported among donors in an Asian-associated ancestry cluster than the approximately 710-donor mean. Because counts were too low, 15 to 20 rarely observed V segments, including chromosome 9 orphons, were left out of the earlier analysis of about 620 of the donors. A later analysis found that TCR association rates varied across HLA loci, with DRB1 alleles showing the most associated TCRs and HLA-C alleles the fewest. CMV serostatus was the only immune exposure information available for the cohort.

Library preparation used the immunoSEQ multiplex PCR assay. For the multiplex PCR, a mixture combining 60 forward primers for TCR Vbeta segments and 13 reverse primers for TCR Jbeta segments was used. The CDR3 region of rearranged TCR beta genes was amplified from genomic DNA with a multiplex PCR assay. The amplified TCR beta libraries were sequenced on the Illumina HiSeq System as 87-base-pair reads. Under the source paper's analysis protocol: In a later analysis, tens of millions of unique TCR beta chains were counted across the roughly 670 repertoires, and roughly 11 million of these chains were shared by at least two donors. Raw reads were error-corrected and collapsed into unique sequences with a nearest-neighbor algorithm that merged closely related sequences to remove PCR and sequencing errors. CDR3 sequences were aligned to IMGT reference sequences to assign V, D and J gene segments. For a sequence to be retained, a match of at least six nucleotides was required to both a V gene segment and a J gene segment. Rearrangements were classified as productive when the CDR3 lacked stop codons and remained in frame with V and J, and all other rearrangements were classified as non-productive. Following IMGT convention, CDR3 was defined as the stretch from the second conserved V-encoded cysteine to the conserved J-encoded phenylalanine. Sequences without an unambiguous match to a single V gene segment were excluded from the earlier analysis of several hundred of the donors. In an earlier analysis of approximately 590 of the donors, a V segment was called functional when productive rearrangements were above 56.7%, and segregating when the standard deviation between donors exceeded 5%. To diagnose cytomegalovirus status from the catalog of TCR beta chain sequences, a statistical classification framework was built. V and J gene assignment, in a later analysis, came from comparing TCR nucleotide sequences with IMGT/GENE-DB human TR gene sequences. Using the TCRdist pipeline, a later analysis assigned CDR3 sequences along with most-parsimonious VDJ recombination scenarios. In a later analysis, each TCR beta chain was defined by its CDR3 amino acid sequence together with its V-gene family, and reads without a unique V-gene family were excluded. A later analysis removed over 500 highly shared, low-generation-probability nucleotide sequences to deal with suspected cross-contamination and a sequencing artifact. In a later analysis, a clonal expansion index was calculated for each public chain from normalized within-repertoire ranks of inferred template counts. A later analysis computed generation probabilities with a VDJ recombination model fitted to out-of-frame rearrangements, and checked the results against IGoR. A later analysis scored TCR-TCR, TCR-HLA and TCR-CMV co-occurrence with hypergeometric tests, applying a repertoire-size bias correction to TCR pairs. In a later analysis, false discovery rates were estimated by permuting HLA or CMV assignments 20 times. In a later analysis, co-occurring TCRs were grouped with DBSCAN, and TCRdist sequence similarity was added when clustering was performed within HLA-allele-positive subsets. Repertoires with fewer than 30,000 or more than 120,000 public chains were left out of co-occurrence clustering, as were about five repertoires with anomalous nucleotide sharing. TCRdb took this table from immuneACCESS and kept in-frame rearrangements with V and J called. Such tables lack part of the clones; where checked against another copy, unresolved V genes explain under half of the gap, and the rest is unexplained. D and trimming were read from the DNA, whereas the V and J calls and clone size are those reported in that table. The sample has about 140,000 clones on record, about three quarters of them singletons. Together, the top ten hold 1.5% to 2% of the sample.

The cohort was made up of about 610 healthy bone marrow donors. All cohort members were sampled while nominally healthy, although unrecorded immune exposures were likely present. The donor was CMV seronegative and was included in the group of a few hundred seronegative cohort members. Every donor gave a peripheral blood sample, and the peripheral blood mononuclear cells from that sample were used for TCR beta sequencing. Genomic DNA extraction from the blood cell samples was performed with the Qiagen DNeasy Blood Extraction Kit. As encoded in the germline V gene, CDR1 is SGHRS while CDR2 is YFSETQ. V ends up 4 bases short and J 1 base short, with an unmatched junction base count of 7. The CDR3, from cysteine to phenylalanine, totals 19 residues. CDR3 DNA is the only sequence kept; it has 57 bases, read in frame from the first base.

Recombination joined TRBV5-1 with TRBJ2-2; TRBD2 fits 16 bases in the junction. Sequencing input: PBMCs. The sequence came from a man between 35 and 55 years old in good health and CMV-seronegative. The base sequence is TGCGCCAGCAGCCTAGGGACTAGCGGGAGGGCGAGGAACACCGGGGAGCTGTTTTTT. This codes for CASSLGTSGRARNTGELFF. This CDR3, with the reference TRBV5-1 and TRBJ2-2 proteins standing in past its ends, gives the full variable domain KAGVTQTPRYLIKTRGQQVTLSCSPISGHRSVSWYQQTPGQGLQFLFEYFSETQRNKGNFPGRFSGRQFSNSRSEMNVSTLELGDSALYLCASSLGTSGRARNTGELFFGEGSRLTVL.